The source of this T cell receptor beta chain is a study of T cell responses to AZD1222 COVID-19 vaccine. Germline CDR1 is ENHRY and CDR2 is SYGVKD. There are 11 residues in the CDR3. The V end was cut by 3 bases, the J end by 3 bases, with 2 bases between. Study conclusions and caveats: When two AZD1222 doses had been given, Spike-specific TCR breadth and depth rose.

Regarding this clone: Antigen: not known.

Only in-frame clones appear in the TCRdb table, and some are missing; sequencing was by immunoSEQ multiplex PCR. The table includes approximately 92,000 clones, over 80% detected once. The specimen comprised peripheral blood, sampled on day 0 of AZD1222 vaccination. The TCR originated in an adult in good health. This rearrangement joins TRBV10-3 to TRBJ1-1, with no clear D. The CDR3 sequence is CAISEYTEAFF. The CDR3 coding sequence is TGTGCCATCAGTGAATACACTGAAGCTTTCTTT.